A single sample is the source of the 26 T cell receptor beta chains below, sequenced in a study of Graves' ophthalmopathy and Graves' hyperthyroidism. RNA transcripts yielded amplified TCR beta CDR3 regions. First-round RT-PCR employed HTBI primers, with a second-round multiplex PCR after it. TCRdb independently ran MiXCR on the multiplex PCR reads; one entry per CDR3 protein. The data contain about 340,000 distinct CDR3 sequences, roughly 16% of them singletons. The sample consisted of peripheral blood. These receptors were collected from an adult man with Graves' ophthalmopathy.

The chain has TRBV12-3 or TRBV12-4 and TRBJ2-7; 7 bases fit TRBD2. Losses at the gene ends were 4 bases for V and 0 bases for J; bases not matched to a gene: 6. The CDR3 is made up of 15 amino acids. This CDR3 reads CASSYSRGNSYEQYF. DNA of the CDR3: TGTGCCAGCAGTTACTCGCGGGGGAACTCCTACGAGCAGTACTTC.

This clonotype came up many times. The chain has TRBV3-1 and TRBJ2-2; D may match TRBD1 or TRBD2 (5 bases each). The germline V gene encodes CDR1 LGHDT and CDR2 YNNKEL (reference sequence). This CDR3 contains 15 residues. V dropped 4 bases and J dropped 6 bases, with 15 bases sitting between them. DNA for the CDR3: TGTGCCAGCAGCCCTAGGGACGGCCCGGCCGGGGAGCTGTTTTTT. Translation gives CASSPRDGPAGELFF.

Many counts were recorded for this clonotype. No DNA is shown, since the ends of the CDR3 on it are uncertain; the CDR3 is the one TCRdb lists. J is TRBJ2-5 and V is TRBV3-2; the table gives TRBD1 as D, unverified against the DNA. TRBV3-2 is a pseudogene. Both ends counted, the CDR3 spans 16 residues. The CDR3 loop is CASSQFAGGSQETQYF.

This clonotype was seen repeatedly, ten times or more. The J gene is TRBJ2-2, the V gene TRBV24-1; the D is unclear. Germline V CDR1 and CDR2: KGHDR, SFDVKD. V was shortened by 1 base and J by 2 bases, with 10 bases between the two germline ends. The CDR3 is 16 residues long. CDR3 coding DNA: TGTGCCACCAGTGATTTCGCTAAGGGAAACACCGGGGAGCTGTTTTTT. Translated, it gives CATSDFAKGNTGELFF.

This clonotype was counted at least ten times. This chain connects TRBV27 to TRBJ1-5; 9 bases match TRBD1. The V gene end was trimmed by 2 bases and the J gene end by 0 bases; junction bases not matched to a gene: 14. The germline V gene encodes CDR1 MNHEY and CDR2 SMNVEV (reference sequence). The CDR3 is made up of 20 amino acids. CDR3 residues: CASSLRFRDRAHLSNQPQHF. The DNA of the CDR3 is TGTGCCAGCAGTTTAAGATTTCGGGACAGGGCACACCTTAGCAATCAGCCCCAGCATTTT.

In this sample, this clonotype turned up many times. This chain connects TRBV2 to TRBJ1-5, with unresolved D. The CDR3 is made up of 15 amino acids. Germline-derived CDR1 and CDR2 are SNHLY and FYNNEI. V gave up 2 bases and J gave up 0 bases, with 8 bases separating them. The CDR3 DNA sequence: TGTGCCAGCAGTGAACATAGTAATAGCAATCAGCCCCAGCATTTT. The encoded protein is CASSEHSNSNQPQHF.

This clonotype was picked up many times. The chain links TRBV2 to TRBJ1-5; 12 positions agree with TRBD1. The J segment lost 1 base and the V segment lost 5 bases, leaving 6 bases of the junction unmatched. CDR3 length: 17 residues. From germline, CDR1 is SNHLY and CDR2 FYNNEI. CDR3 sequence reads: CASSRGTGGLSNQPQHF. The CDR3 DNA sequence: TGTGCCAGCAGTCGGGGGACAGGGGGCCTAAGCAATCAGCCCCAGCATTTT.

This clonotype was found many times. This chain connects TRBV28 to TRBJ2-5; D tentatively fits TRBD1 or TRBD2 (5 bases each). Germline assignment: CDR1 MDHEN and CDR2 SYDVKM. The V end was cut by 2 bases, the J end by 1 base, with 11 bases between. This CDR3 contains 15 residues. In nucleotides, the CDR3 is TGTGCCAGCAGTTTAGCTTTCGGGGCCCAAGAGACCCAGTACTTC. Its translation is CASSLAFGAQETQYF.

This clonotype was recorded at least ten times. J is TRBJ1-2 and V is TRBV28, with D unresolved. This CDR3 is built from 16 residues. V lost 4 bases to trimming and J lost 3 bases, with 18 bases between them. The germline V gene encodes CDR1 MDHEN and CDR2 SYDVKM. In DNA, the CDR3 is TGTGCCAGCAGTTCAGAGCGGACCTTCCCCCACTATGGCTACACCTTC. Its protein product is CASSSERTFPHYGYTF.

This clonotype was seen ten or more times. The rearrangement links TRBV12-3 or TRBV12-4 to TRBJ1-1; D is perhaps TRBD1 (5 bases). CDR3 length: 14 amino acids. V was cut by 3 bases and J by 2 bases, with 10 bases left in between. The CDR3 coding sequence is TGTGCCAGCAGTTTGCGTCAGGGAAACACTGAAGCTTTCTTT. This translates into CASSLRQGNTEAFF.

This clonotype was picked up many times. The chain is built from TRBV10-3 and TRBJ1-3; 9 nucleotides line up with TRBD1. The V gene end was trimmed by 7 bases and the J gene end by 8 bases; junction bases not matched to a gene: 6. Germline lookup yields CDR1 ENHRY and CDR2 SYGVKD. The length of the CDR3 is 13 residues. This CDR3 is CAIMGQGSDTIYF. CDR3 coding DNA: TGTGCCATCATGGGACAGGGTTCAGACACCATATATTTT.

The rearrangement uses TRBV7-2 and TRBJ1-1; possible D gene TRBD1, 5 bases. V lost 3 bases and J 6 bases, leaving 17 bases between the germline ends. The CDR3 is 15 residues long. In germline, CDR1 is SGHTA, CDR2 FQGNSA. In nucleotides, the CDR3 is TGTGCCAGCAGCTTCTTGGGGGAGGGTAAGGCTGAAGCTTTCTTT. Residues: CASSFLGEGKAEAFF.

Written as DNA, the CDR3 is TGCAGTGCTAGAGATCGACAGAACCAGCCCCAGTATTTT. Encoded protein: CSARDRQNQPQYF. The chain joins TRBV20-1 to TRBJ1-5; possibly TRBD1 for D (5 bases). The DNA end lines up better with TRBJ2-3; the J call may be wrong. The CDR3 totals 13 residues. The germline CDR1 and CDR2 sequences are DFQATT and SNEGSKA (reference sequence).

This clonotype was recorded at least ten times. The gene calls are TRBV7-2 and TRBJ1-6; tentatively, D is TRBD1 (5 bases). The CDR3 is 14 amino acids. Germline V gene data show CDR1 as SGHTA and CDR2 as FQGNSA. The V and J ends lost 3 bases and 3 bases respectively, with 6 bases between them. DNA of the CDR3: TGTGCCAGCAGCTTGGGGGTCTATAATTCACCCCTCCACTTT. This gives the protein CASSLGVYNSPLHF.

Many counts were recorded for this clonotype. The chain employs TRBV11-2 and TRBJ2-7; TRBD1 matches at 7 bases. The trim removed 2 bases at V and 3 bases at J, leaving 10 bases unmatched. The CDR3 consists of 16 residues. CDR1 SGHAT and CDR2 FQNNGV come from the germline V gene. The CDR3 DNA sequence: TGTGCCAGCAGCTTATCCCCAGACAGGGCAGACTACGAGCAGTACTTC. It specifies CASSLSPDRADYEQYF. The entire variable domain, with the rest obtained from reference TRBV11-2 and TRBJ2-7, is as follows: EAGVAQSPRYKIIEKRQSVAFWCNPISGHATLYWYQQILGQGPKLLIQFQNNGVVDDSQLPKDRFSAERLKGVDSTLKIQPAKLEDSAVYLCASSLSPDRADYEQYFGPGTRLTVT.

The table lists this clonotype with many counts. CDR3 loop: CASSRSGTSGEQYF. The CDR3 bases are TGTGCCAGCAGTCGTTCCGGGACTAGCGGCGAGCAGTACTTC. The chain recombines TRBV6-2 or TRBV6-3 with TRBJ2-7; 11 bases match TRBD2. Per the germline V gene, CDR1 is MNHEY and CDR2 is SVGEGT. The CDR3 runs to 14 residues. V lost 5 bases and J lost 6; bases outside the gene matches: 6.

In this sample, this clonotype turned up many times. The V call is TRBV10-3, the J call TRBJ1-5; possibly TRBD1 for D (6 bases). Germline values: CDR1 ENHRY, CDR2 SYGVKD. CDR3 length equals 13 residues. V shed 6 bases and J shed 5 bases, with 11 bases lying between them. The CDR3 protein is CAIRDRWDQPQHF. In nucleotides, the CDR3 is TGTGCCATCAGAGACAGGTGGGATCAGCCCCAGCATTTT.

On this clonotype itself: One end of the junction fails to match germline, which may point to a read error. The chain recombines TRBV12-3 or TRBV12-4 with TRBJ1-5; the D is unclear. CDR3 length equals 14 residues. CDR3 nucleotides: TGTGCCAGCAGTTTCTCCAGCCGTGATCAGCCCCAGCACTTT. This translates into CASSFSSRDQPQHF.

This clonotype was picked up many times. The chain uses TRBV6-1 and TRBJ1-2; no clear D gene. V lost 5 bases and J lost 8, with 15 bases in between. Looked up from germline, CDR1 is MNHNS and CDR2 is SASEGT. This CDR3 comprises 13 residues. CDR3 in DNA: TGTGCCAGCAGTCAGTTGACTCAGGAGGGCTACACCTTC. Encoded protein: CASSQLTQEGYTF.

This sequence joins TRBV6-1 and TRBJ2-5, with a weak D call TRBD2 (5 bases). Trimming left V 5 bases short and J 10 bases short, with 14 bases between. The germline CDR1 and CDR2 sequences are MNHNS and SASEGT. The CDR3 is 12 amino acids. The CDR3 sequence is CASSRQGSGQYF. For the CDR3, the DNA is TGTGCCAGCAGTCGCCAAGGGAGCGGCCAGTACTTC.

The table lists this clonotype with many counts. Germline is not matched at one junction end, which may reflect a read error. This chain uses TRBV7-2 with TRBJ1-6; D possibly corresponds to TRBD1 (6 bases). The CDR3 length is 16 residues. From germline, CDR1 is SGHTA and CDR2 FQGNSA. This CDR3 reads CASSYRVGSYNSPPHF. As DNA, the CDR3 is TGTGCCAGCAGTTACAGGGTCGGTTCCTATAATTCACCCCCCCACTTT.

This clonotype was counted many times. The chain links TRBV5-1 to TRBJ2-7; the D gene is possibly TRBD2 (5 bases). V was shortened by 0 bases and J by 2 bases, with 12 bases between the two germline ends. Germline assignment: CDR1 SGHRS and CDR2 YFSETQ. The CDR3 is 15 residues long. The CDR3 DNA is TGCGCCAGCAGCTTGGGGCGAGGGAAAACCTACGAGCAGTACTTC. This gives the protein CASSLGRGKTYEQYF.

This clonotype was counted ten times or more. V gene TRBV11-1 combines with J gene TRBJ1-1; D is unresolved. Trimming pared 5 bases from V and 1 base from J, leaving 17 bases between. Germline V gives CDR1 SGHAT, CDR2 FQDESV (reference sequence). The CDR3 consists of 16 residues. As DNA, the CDR3 is TGTGCCAGCAGCCACTTCAGGTCCCGGGGGAACACTGAAGCTTTCTTT. Translated, it gives CASSHFRSRGNTEAFF.

The sample holds many counts of this clonotype. The chain recombines TRBV20-1 with TRBJ1-5; 9 bases fit TRBD1. V trimming: 4 bases; J trimming: 2 bases; junction bases outside the gene matches: 15. CDR1 is DFQATT, CDR2 SNEGSKA, per germline (reference sequence). This CDR3 contains 18 residues. The CDR3 spells CSATGTGFSLMGNQPQHF. The CDR3 DNA is TGCAGTGCTACCGGGACAGGGTTCTCCCTTATGGGCAATCAGCCCCAGCATTTT.

This clonotype was counted many times. The chain uses TRBV6-5 and TRBJ1-1; 7 bases line up with TRBD1. The length of the CDR3 is 13 residues. CDR1 is MNHEY, CDR2 SVGAGI, per germline. The trim removed 4 bases at V and 6 bases at J, leaving 5 bases unmatched. CDR3 nucleotides: TGTGCCAGCAGTTCCCCCGACAGGGCTGAAGCTTTCTTT. Protein product: CASSSPDRAEAFF.

This clonotype was found many times. This sequence joins TRBV6-5 and TRBJ2-5; no clear D. The CDR3 is 13 amino acids. Looked up from germline, CDR1 is MNHEY and CDR2 is SVGAGI. The germline V and J ends were trimmed by 6 bases and 5 bases, with 13 bases remaining between them. The CDR3 sequence: CASRVEWVETQYF. The CDR3 DNA sequence: TGTGCCAGCAGAGTGGAATGGGTTGAGACCCAGTACTTC.